This TCR beta chain originates from a study of long-term antiretroviral therapy in people with HIV. Whole-study results and caveats: Collection of the blood took place between about 2004 and 2018. The ART regimens in use then may have been less effective than current ones. HIV repertoires covered narrower CDR3 length ranges than controls did.

With 0 bases removed from V and 4 bases from J, the gap between germline ends came to 15 bases. This CDR3 comprises 16 residues. CDR1 is SGHTS and CDR2 is YDEGEE in the germline V gene. Points on this clone: Its antigen is not known.

At survey level, the immunoSEQ assay was run in its v3.0 version. Some clones are missing from TCRdb's copy, which holds only in-frame ones; the method was immunoSEQ multiplex PCR. The table records some 28,000 clones, 75% to 90% of them present only once. This sequence was found in a middle-aged man with HIV. This chain joins TRBV5-8 and TRBJ2-3, with D possibly called TRBD1 or TRBD2 (6 bases each). The sample here was unsorted PBMCs, taken 0.3 years after starting antiretroviral therapy. The CDR3 nucleotides are TGTGCCAGCAGCTTGGCCGGGGGCACACCGGCAGATACGCAGTATTTT. It yields the protein CASSLAGGTPADTQYF.